Listed below are T cell receptor beta chains from one sample, sequenced in a study of monozygotic twins with inflammatory bowel disease. With the 5' RACE reads reprocessed, TCRdb shows one record per CDR3 protein and no DNA. The repertoire table contains more than 300,000 distinct CDR3 sequences. Input material: blood. Receptor source: a human donor with ulcerative colitis or Crohn's disease, or a healthy co-twin of an affected twin (not recorded which). Each CDR3 is given with its conserved first and last residue. Each record gives: J gene, V gene, CDR3 protein.

j_call: TRBJ2-2; v_call: TRBV5-1; cdr3_aa: CASSSTAGGPGELFF
j_call: TRBJ1-1; v_call: TRBV5-6; cdr3_aa: CASSFPVGTGDEAFF
j_call: TRBJ1-2; v_call: TRBV20-1; cdr3_aa: CSAREGRGDYGYTF
j_call: TRBJ2-5; v_call: TRBV5-1; cdr3_aa: CASSLWLTAGAEETQYF
j_call: TRBJ2-7; v_call: TRBV6-5; cdr3_aa: CASSYFQGDYEQYF
j_call: TRBJ1-1; v_call: TRBV20-1; cdr3_aa: CSAAVFQNTEAFF
j_call: TRBJ1-2; v_call: TRBV20-1; cdr3_aa: CSAREEDRGNYHGYTF
j_call: TRBJ2-2; v_call: TRBV10-3; cdr3_aa: CAISETSGGGTGELFF
j_call: TRBJ1-4; v_call: TRBV5-1; cdr3_aa: CASSEGRASTNEKLFF
j_call: TRBJ2-2; v_call: TRBV20-1; cdr3_aa: CSASGTGTGELFF
j_call: TRBJ1-4; v_call: TRBV10-3; cdr3_aa: CAISEGGDEKLFF
j_call: TRBJ2-5; v_call: TRBV6-5; cdr3_aa: CASSYPGTGKETQYF
j_call: TRBJ2-2; v_call: TRBV18; cdr3_aa: CASDGTGLTNTGELFF
j_call: TRBJ2-7; v_call: TRBV2; cdr3_aa: CASSEKASPYEQYF
j_call: TRBJ2-1; v_call: TRBV20-1; cdr3_aa: CSVLRDSRYEQFF
j_call: TRBJ2-3; v_call: TRBV4-2; cdr3_aa: CASSQTGTSGGTDTQYF
j_call: TRBJ2-7; v_call: TRBV9; cdr3_aa: CASSLKGTALYEQYF
j_call: TRBJ2-1; v_call: TRBV30; cdr3_aa: CAWSVRVFGGPIYNEQSF
j_call: TRBJ2-3; v_call: TRBV29-1; cdr3_aa: CSGAGATDTQYF
j_call: TRBJ2-2; v_call: TRBV4-2; cdr3_aa: CASSRTSGQNTGELFF
j_call: TRBJ2-1; v_call: TRBV18; cdr3_aa: CASSPTGRGGSYNEQFF
j_call: TRBJ1-1; v_call: TRBV5-1; cdr3_aa: CASSFRGENTEAFF
j_call: TRBJ2-7; v_call: TRBV6-1; cdr3_aa: CASTPRGGTPYEQYF
j_call: TRBJ2-1; v_call: TRBV4-3; cdr3_aa: CASSQLSTSGGFEQFF
j_call: TRBJ1-5; v_call: TRBV7-8; cdr3_aa: CASSHDRGGDQPQHF
j_call: TRBJ2-1; v_call: TRBV3-1; cdr3_aa: CASSPVSAFLNNEQFF
j_call: TRBJ1-2; v_call: TRBV4-3; cdr3_aa: CASSQDVAPDIYGYTF
j_call: TRBJ2-2; v_call: TRBV18; cdr3_aa: CASSPPRTGGSDGYTGELFF
j_call: TRBJ2-7; v_call: TRBV6-5; cdr3_aa: CASSTQQAQEQYF
j_call: TRBJ2-7; v_call: TRBV29-1; cdr3_aa: CSAGEADYEQYF
j_call: TRBJ2-7; v_call: TRBV18; cdr3_aa: CASSPETGKSYEQYF
j_call: TRBJ1-1; v_call: TRBV27; cdr3_aa: CASNNRGLNTEAFF
j_call: TRBJ2-1; v_call: TRBV7-2; cdr3_aa: CASSLRPSGGDNEQFF
j_call: TRBJ2-7; v_call: TRBV20-1; cdr3_aa: CSARLNRVVSPYEQYF
j_call: TRBJ2-1; v_call: TRBV6-1; cdr3_aa: CASRHLAGGHPSYNEQFF
j_call: TRBJ1-2; v_call: TRBV20-1; cdr3_aa: CSAHFGQASYGYTF
j_call: TRBJ1-1; v_call: TRBV20-1; cdr3_aa: CSAGPYTEAFF
j_call: TRBJ2-5; v_call: TRBV12-3/TRBV12-4; cdr3_aa: CASSPPIPTQYF
j_call: TRBJ1-2; v_call: TRBV15; cdr3_aa: CATSGSTGAHPHYGYTF
j_call: TRBJ2-1; v_call: TRBV7-8; cdr3_aa: CASSDGTGGFANEQFF
j_call: TRBJ1-2; v_call: TRBV4-3; cdr3_aa: CASSQDHGPGGYTF
j_call: TRBJ2-7; v_call: TRBV10-2; cdr3_aa: CASRGLAGGKAYEQYF
j_call: TRBJ2-2; v_call: TRBV14; cdr3_aa: CASSQWLVGTGELFF
j_call: TRBJ2-7; v_call: TRBV21-1; cdr3_aa: CASSKHRDSQSEEQYF
j_call: TRBJ1-5; v_call: TRBV6-2/TRBV6-3; cdr3_aa: CASSYTLGTEILNQPQHF
j_call: TRBJ2-4; v_call: TRBV6-5; cdr3_aa: CASRNFWGQLQYF
j_call: TRBJ2-1; v_call: TRBV4-2; cdr3_aa: CASSQDPRGDYNEQFF
j_call: TRBJ1-1; v_call: TRBV5-1; cdr3_aa: CASSPRGDLNTEAFF